This TCR beta chain was sequenced during a study of T cells in localized non-small cell lung cancer. General study results and limits: The tumor had only one region sequenced, so heterogeneity remains possible. Across samples, adjacent lung featured a median roughly 56 of the top 100 tumor clones. Elevated blood T cell density was associated with longer overall survival. T cell clonality was highest in uninvolved adjacent lung, above tumor.

Comments on this clone: Its target is not known.

The length of the CDR3 is 12 residues. Trimming stripped 0 bases from V and 8 bases from J, with 8 bases between. Germline lookup yields CDR1 SGDLS and CDR2 YYNGEE. Libraries were prepared by immunoSEQ multiplex PCR; TCRdb keeps only in-frame clonotypes and omits some of them. The data hold roughly 77,000 clones, with 88% observed a single time. The origin of this receptor is a woman aged 35-75 years with stage I squamous cell lung carcinoma. Sequences were derived from peripheral blood, sampled before any cancer treatment. This rearrangement joins TRBV9 to TRBJ1-2; D unclear. The CDR3: CASSVDLGGYTF. The DNA for the CDR3 is TGTGCCAGCAGCGTAGACCTGGGGGGCTACACCTTC.